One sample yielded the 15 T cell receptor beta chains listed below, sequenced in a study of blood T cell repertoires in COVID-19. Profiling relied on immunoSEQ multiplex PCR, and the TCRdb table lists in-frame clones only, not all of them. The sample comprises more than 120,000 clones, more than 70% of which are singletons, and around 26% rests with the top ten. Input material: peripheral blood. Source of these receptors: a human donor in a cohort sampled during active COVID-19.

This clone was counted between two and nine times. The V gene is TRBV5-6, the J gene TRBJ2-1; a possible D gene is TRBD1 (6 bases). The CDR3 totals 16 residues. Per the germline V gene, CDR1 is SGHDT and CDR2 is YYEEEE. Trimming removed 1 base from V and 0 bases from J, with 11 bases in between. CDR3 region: CASSLWGTSSYNEQFF. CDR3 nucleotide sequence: TGTGCCAGCAGCTTGTGGGGGACAAGCTCCTACAATGAGCAGTTCTTC.

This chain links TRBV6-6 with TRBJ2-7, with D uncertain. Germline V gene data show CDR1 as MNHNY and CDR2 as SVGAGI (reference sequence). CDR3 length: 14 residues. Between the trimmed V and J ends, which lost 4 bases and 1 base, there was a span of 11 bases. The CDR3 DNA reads TGTGCCAGCAGTTTCTCGAGAGGTTCCTACGAGCAGTACTTC. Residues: CASSFSRGSYEQYF.

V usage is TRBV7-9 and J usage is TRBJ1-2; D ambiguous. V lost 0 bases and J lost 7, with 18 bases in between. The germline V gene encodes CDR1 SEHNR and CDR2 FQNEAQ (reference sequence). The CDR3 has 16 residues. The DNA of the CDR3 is TGTGCCAGCAGCTTAGCGCGGGCAGGACCCGACCCTGGCTACACCTTC. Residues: CASSLARAGPDPGYTF.

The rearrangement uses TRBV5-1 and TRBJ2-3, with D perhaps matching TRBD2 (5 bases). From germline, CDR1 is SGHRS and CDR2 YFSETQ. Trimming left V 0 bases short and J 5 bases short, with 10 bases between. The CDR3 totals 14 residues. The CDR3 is CASSLGGPGDTQYF. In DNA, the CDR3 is TGCGCCAGCAGCTTGGGCGGGCCCGGAGATACGCAGTATTTT.

The DNA of the CDR3 is TGTGCCAGTAGTATTTTAGCGGGGGTGGAGACCCAGTACTTC. Encoded protein: CASSILAGVETQYF. The V and J genes are TRBV19 and TRBJ2-5; the match to TRBD2 covers 9 bases. The CDR3 sequence is 14 residues long. CDR1 and CDR2 (germline): LNHDA, SQIVND (reference sequence). V lost 3 bases, J lost 5 bases, and 4 bases stayed unmatched.

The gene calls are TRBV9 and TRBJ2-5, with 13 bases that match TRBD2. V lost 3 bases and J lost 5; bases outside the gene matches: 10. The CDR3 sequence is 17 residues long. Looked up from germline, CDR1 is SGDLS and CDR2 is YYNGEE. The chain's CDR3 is CASSARLAGGSMETQYF. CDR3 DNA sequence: TGTGCCAGCAGCGCAAGACTAGCGGGGGGTTCCATGGAGACCCAGTACTTC. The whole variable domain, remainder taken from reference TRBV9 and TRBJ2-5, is DSGVTQTPKHLITATGQRVTLRCSPRSGDLSVYWYQQSLDQGLQFLIQYYNGEERAKGNILERFSAQQFPDLHSELNLSSLELGDSALYFCASSARLAGGSMETQYFGPGTRLLVL.

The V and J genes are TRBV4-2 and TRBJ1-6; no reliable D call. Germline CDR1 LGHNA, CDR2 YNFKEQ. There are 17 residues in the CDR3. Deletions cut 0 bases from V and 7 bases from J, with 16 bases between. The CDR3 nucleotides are TGTGCCAGCAGCCAAGAGGAGGGTTCAATTTTCAATTCACCCCTCCACTTT. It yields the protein CASSQEEGSIFNSPLHF.

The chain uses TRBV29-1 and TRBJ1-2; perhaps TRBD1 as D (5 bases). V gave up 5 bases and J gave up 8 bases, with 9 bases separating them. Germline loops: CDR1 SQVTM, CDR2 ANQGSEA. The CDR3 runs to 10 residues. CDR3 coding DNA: TGCAGCGTTTCCGGGGGGGGCTACACCTTC. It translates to CSVSGGGYTF.

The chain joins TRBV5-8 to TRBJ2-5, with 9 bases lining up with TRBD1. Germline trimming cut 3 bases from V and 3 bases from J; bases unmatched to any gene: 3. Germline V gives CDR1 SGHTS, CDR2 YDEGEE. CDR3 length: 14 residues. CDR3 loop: CASSSTGGKETQYF. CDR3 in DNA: TGTGCCAGCAGCTCTACAGGGGGCAAAGAGACCCAGTACTTC.

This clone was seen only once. The CDR3: CAISEFGYTEGVNYGYTF. Here the CDR3 DNA reads TGTGCCATCAGTGAGTTTGGTTATACCGAAGGGGTTAACTATGGCTACACCTTC. The chain combines TRBV10-3 with TRBJ1-2; TRBD1 might be the D (5 bases). V was shortened by 1 base and J by 1 base, with 19 bases between the two germline ends. Per the germline V gene, CDR1 is ENHRY and CDR2 is SYGVKD. The CDR3 sequence is 18 residues long.

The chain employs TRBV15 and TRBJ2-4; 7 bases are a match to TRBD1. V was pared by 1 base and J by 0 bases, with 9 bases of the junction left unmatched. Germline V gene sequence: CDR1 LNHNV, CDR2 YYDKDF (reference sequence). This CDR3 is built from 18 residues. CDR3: CATSRVLDRWGAKNIQYF. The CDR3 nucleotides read TGTGCCACCAGCAGAGTCTTGGACAGGTGGGGAGCCAAAAACATTCAGTACTTC.

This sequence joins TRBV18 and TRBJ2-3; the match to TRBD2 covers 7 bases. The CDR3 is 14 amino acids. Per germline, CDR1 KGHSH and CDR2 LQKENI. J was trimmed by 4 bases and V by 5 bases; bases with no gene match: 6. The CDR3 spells CASSSSGNPDTQYF. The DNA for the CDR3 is TGTGCCAGCTCATCTAGCGGAAATCCAGATACGCAGTATTTT.

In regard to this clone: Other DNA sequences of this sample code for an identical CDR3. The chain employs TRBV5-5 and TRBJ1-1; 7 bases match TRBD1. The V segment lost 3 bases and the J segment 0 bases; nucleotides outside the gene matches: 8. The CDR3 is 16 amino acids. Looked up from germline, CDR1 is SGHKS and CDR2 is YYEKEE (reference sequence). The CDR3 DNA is TGTGCCAGCAGCTCGGGACAGCTAATCATGAACACTGAAGCTTTCTTT. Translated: CASSSGQLIMNTEAFF. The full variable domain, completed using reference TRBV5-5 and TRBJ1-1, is DAGVTQSPTHLIKTRGQQVTLRCSPISGHKSVSWYQQVLGQGPQFIFQYYEKEERGRGNFPDRFSARQFPNYSSELNVNALLLGDSALYLCASSSGQLIMNTEAFFGQGTRLTVV.

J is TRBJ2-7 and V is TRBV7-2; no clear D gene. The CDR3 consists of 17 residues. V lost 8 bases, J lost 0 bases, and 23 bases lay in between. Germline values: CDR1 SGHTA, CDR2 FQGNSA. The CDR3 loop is CASSRDYSMLSSYEQYF. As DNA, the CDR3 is TGTGCCAGCTCAAGAGATTACTCCATGTTAAGCTCCTACGAGCAGTACTTC.

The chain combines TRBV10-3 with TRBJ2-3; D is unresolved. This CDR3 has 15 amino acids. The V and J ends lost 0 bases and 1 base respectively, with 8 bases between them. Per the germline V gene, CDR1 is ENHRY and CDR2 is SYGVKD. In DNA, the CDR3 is TGTGCCATCAGTGAGTCCGCGATGGGCACAGATACGCAGTATTTT. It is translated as CAISESAMGTDTQYF.